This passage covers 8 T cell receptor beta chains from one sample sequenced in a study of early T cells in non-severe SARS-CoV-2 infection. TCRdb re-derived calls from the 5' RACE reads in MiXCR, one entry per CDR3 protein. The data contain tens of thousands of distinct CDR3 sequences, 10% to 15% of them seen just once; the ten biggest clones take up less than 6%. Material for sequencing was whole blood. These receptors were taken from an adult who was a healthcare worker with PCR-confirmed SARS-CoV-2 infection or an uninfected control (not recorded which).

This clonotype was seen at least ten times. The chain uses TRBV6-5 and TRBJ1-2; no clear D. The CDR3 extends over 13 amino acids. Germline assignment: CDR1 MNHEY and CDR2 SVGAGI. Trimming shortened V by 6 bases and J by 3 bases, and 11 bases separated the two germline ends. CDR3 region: CASRTGGDYGYTF. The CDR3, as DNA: TGTGCCAGCAGGACCGGAGGTGACTATGGCTACACCTTC.

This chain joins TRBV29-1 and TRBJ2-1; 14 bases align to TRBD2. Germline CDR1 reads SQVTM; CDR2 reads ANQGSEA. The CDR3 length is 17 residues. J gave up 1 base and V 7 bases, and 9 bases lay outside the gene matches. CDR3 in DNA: TGCAGCGCCACCTCGGGACTAGCGGGGGAGTCCTACAATGAGCAGTTCTTC. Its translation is CSATSGLAGESYNEQFF.

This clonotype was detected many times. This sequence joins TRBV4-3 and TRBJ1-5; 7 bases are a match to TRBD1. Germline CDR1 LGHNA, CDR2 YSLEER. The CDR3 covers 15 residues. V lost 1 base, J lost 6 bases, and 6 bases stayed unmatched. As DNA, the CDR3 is TGCGCCAGCAGCCAAGCTACAGGGGCCTTTCAGCCCCAGCATTTT. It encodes CASSQATGAFQPQHF.

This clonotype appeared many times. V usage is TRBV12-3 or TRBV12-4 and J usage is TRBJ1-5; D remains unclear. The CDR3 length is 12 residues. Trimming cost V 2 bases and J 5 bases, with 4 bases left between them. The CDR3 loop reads CASSLRYQPQHF. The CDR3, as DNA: TGTGCCAGCAGTTTACGGTATCAGCCCCAGCATTTT.

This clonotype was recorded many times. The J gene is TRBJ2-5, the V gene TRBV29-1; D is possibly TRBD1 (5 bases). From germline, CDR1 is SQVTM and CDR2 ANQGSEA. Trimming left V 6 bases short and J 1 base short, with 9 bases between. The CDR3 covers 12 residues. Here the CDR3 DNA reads TGCAGCGTCAAGACAGTCCAAGAGACCCAGTACTTC. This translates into CSVKTVQETQYF.

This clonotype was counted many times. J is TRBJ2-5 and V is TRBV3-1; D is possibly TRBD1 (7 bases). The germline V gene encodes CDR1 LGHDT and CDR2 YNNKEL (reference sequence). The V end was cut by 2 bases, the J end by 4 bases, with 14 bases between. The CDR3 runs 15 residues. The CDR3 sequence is CASSQRTGGAETQYF. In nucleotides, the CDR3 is TGTGCCAGCAGCCAAAGGACAGGCGGGGCAGAGACCCAGTACTTC.

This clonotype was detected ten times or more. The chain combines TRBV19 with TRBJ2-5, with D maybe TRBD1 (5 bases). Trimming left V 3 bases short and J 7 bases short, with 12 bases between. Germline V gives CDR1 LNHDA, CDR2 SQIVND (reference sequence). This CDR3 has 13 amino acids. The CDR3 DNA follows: TGTGCCAGTAGTATTTCAGGGTCAGGGACCCAGTACTTC. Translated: CASSISGSGTQYF.

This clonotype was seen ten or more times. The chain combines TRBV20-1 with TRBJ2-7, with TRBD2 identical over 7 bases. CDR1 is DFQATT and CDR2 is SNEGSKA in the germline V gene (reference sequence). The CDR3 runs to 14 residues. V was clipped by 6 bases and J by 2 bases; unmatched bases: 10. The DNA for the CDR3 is TGCAGTGCCCAGAGGGGAGGGAAAACCTACGAGCAGTACTTC. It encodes CSAQRGGKTYEQYF.